The TCR beta chain described here comes from a study of blood T cell repertoires in COVID-19. In the study overall: Sources were T cells, B-cell-depleted T cells, or PBMCs; the material itself was cDNA or gDNA.

Germline CDR1 reads SGHAT; CDR2 reads FQNNGV. The CDR3 has 16 amino acids. V dropped 7 bases and J dropped 1 base, with 17 bases sitting between them. Original processing methods: How many nucleated cells were present was estimated from reference gene primer amplification. Assay used: immunoSEQ multiplex PCR; TCRdb lists only in-frame clones, some missing. V and J calls and clone size are as listed in that table; D and trimming were resolved from the DNA. In the table there are under 100,000 clones, more than 75% of which are singletons. This sequence was found in a human donor in a cohort sampled during active COVID-19. What was sequenced was peripheral blood. The chain employs TRBV11-2 and TRBJ2-1; D is possibly TRBD1 (5 bases). In DNA, the CDR3 is TGTGCCAGCACCCAAGACAGTATTCTATCCTACAATGAGCAGTTCTTC. Translation: CASTQDSILSYNEQFF. The full variable domain, in which reference TRBV11-2 and TRBJ2-1 provide the parts outside the CDR3, is EAGVAQSPRYKIIEKRQSVAFWCNPISGHATLYWYQQILGQGPKLLIQFQNNGVVDDSQLPKDRFSAERLKGVDSTLKIQPAKLEDSAVYLCASTQDSILSYNEQFFGPGTRLTVL.